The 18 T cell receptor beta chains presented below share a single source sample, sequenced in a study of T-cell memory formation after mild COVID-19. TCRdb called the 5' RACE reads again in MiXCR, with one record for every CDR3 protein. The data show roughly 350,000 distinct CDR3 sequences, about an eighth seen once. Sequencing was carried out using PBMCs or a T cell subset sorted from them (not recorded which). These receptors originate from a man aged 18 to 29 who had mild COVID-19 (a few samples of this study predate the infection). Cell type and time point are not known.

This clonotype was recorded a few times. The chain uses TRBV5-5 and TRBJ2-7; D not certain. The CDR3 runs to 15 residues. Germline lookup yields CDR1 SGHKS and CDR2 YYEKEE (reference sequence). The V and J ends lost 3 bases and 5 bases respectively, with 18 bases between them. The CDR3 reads CASSSLTEVPHEQYF. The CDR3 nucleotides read TGTGCCAGCAGCTCCCTGACCGAGGTTCCCCACGAGCAGTACTTC.

The CDR3, as DNA: TGCAGTGCTAGAGATCTGGGCCAAAACACCGGGGAGCTGTTTTTT. The encoded protein is CSARDLGQNTGELFF. The J gene is TRBJ2-2, the V gene TRBV20-1; D uncertain. The ends were cut back, 0 bases at V and 2 bases at J, with 10 bases in the middle. CDR3 length: 15 amino acids. Per the germline V gene, CDR1 is DFQATT and CDR2 is SNEGSKA (reference sequence).

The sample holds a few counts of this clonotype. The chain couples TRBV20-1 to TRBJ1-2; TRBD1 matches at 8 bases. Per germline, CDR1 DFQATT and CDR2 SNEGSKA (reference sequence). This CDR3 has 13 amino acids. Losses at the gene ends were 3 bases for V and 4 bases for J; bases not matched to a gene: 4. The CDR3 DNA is TGCAGTGCTAGGCAAACAGGGGGCTATGGCTACACCTTC. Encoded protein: CSARQTGGYGYTF.

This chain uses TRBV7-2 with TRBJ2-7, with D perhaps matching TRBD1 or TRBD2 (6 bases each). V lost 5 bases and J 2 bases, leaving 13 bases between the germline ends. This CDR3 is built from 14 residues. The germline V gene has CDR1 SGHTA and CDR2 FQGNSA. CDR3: CASSPRGATYEQYV. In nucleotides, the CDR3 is TGTGCCAGCAGCCCTAGGGGGGCAACCTACGAGCAGTACGTC.

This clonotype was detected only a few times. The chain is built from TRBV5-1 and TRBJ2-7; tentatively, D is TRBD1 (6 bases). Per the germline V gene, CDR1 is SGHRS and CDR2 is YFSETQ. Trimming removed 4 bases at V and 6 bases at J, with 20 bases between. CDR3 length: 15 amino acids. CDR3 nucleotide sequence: TGCGCCAGCAGCACCGGACAGTCTCGTACTATCGAGCAGTACTTC. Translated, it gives CASSTGQSRTIEQYF.

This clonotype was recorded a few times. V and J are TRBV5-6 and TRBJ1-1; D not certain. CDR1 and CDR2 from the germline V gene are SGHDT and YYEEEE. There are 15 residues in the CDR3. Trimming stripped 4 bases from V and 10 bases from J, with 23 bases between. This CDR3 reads CASSPRNSQPGGAFF. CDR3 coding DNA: TGTGCCAGCAGCCCGCGCAACAGTCAGCCGGGAGGAGCTTTCTTT.

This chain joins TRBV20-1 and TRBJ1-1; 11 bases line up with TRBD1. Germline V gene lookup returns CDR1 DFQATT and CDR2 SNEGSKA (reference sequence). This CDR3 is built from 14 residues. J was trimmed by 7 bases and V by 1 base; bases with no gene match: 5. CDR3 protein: CSARAGQGVGEAFF. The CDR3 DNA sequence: TGCAGTGCTAGAGCGGGACAGGGGGTGGGTGAAGCTTTCTTT.

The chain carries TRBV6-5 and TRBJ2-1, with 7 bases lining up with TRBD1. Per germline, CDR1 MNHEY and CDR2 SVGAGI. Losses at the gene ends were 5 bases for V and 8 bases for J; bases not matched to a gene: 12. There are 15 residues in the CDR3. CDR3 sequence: CASSTDRARLHEQFF. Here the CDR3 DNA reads TGTGCCAGCAGTACAGACAGGGCACGTCTCCATGAGCAGTTCTTC.

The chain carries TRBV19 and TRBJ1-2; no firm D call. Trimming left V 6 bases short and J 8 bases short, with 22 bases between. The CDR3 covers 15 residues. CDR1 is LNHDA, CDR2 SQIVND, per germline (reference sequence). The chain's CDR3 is CASSLAPGPGGGYTF. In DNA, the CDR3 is TGTGCCAGTAGCCTAGCCCCTGGACCCGGCGGGGGCTACACCTTC. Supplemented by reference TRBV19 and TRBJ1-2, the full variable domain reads DGGITQSPKYLFRKEGQNVTLSCEQNLNHDAMYWYRQDPGQGLRLIYYSQIVNDFQKGDIAEGYSVSREKKESFPLTVTSAQKNPTAFYLCASSLAPGPGGGYTFGSGTRLTVV.

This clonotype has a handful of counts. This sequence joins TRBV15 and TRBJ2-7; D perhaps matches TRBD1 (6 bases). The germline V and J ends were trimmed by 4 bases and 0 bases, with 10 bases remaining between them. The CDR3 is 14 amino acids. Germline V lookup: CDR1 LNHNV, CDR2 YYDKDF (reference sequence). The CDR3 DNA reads TGTGCCACCAGCACCTTCAGGGGCTCCTACGAGCAGTACGTC. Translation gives CATSTFRGSYEQYV.

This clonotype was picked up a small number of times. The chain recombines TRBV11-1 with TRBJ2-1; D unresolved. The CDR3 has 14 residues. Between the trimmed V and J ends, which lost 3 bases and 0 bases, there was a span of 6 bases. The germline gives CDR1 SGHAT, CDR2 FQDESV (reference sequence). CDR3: CASSFLTSYNEQFF. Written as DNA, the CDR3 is TGTGCCAGCAGCTTCCTGACCTCCTACAATGAGCAGTTCTTC. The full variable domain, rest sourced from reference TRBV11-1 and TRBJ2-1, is EAEVAQSPRYKITEKSQAVAFWCDPISGHATLYWYRQILGQGPELLVQFQDESVVDDSQLPKDRFSAERLKGVDSTLKIQPAELGDSAMYLCASSFLTSYNEQFFGPGTRLTVL.

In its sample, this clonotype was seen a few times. In DNA, the CDR3 is TGTGCCAGCAGCATAACCGGGACAGGGATCCACGAGCAGTACTTC. Translated: CASSITGTGIHEQYF. The rearrangement links TRBV7-8 to TRBJ2-7; 9 positions agree with TRBD1. The CDR3 runs to 15 residues. Germline CDR1 is SGHVS and CDR2 is FQNEAQ. With 5 bases clipped from V and 5 bases from J, the junction kept 10 bases outside the gene matches.

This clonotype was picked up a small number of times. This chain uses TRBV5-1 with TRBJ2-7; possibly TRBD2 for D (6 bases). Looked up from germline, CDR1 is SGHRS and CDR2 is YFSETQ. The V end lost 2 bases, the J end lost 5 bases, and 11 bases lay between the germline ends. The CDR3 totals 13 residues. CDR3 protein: CASSFGGDNEQYF. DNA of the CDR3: TGCGCCAGCAGCTTCGGAGGGGATAACGAGCAGTACTTC.

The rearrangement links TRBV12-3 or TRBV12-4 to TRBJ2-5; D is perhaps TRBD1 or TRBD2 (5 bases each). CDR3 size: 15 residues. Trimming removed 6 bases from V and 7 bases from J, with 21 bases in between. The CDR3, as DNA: TGTGCCAGCAGCAACCTCATCGGGACCACGAGGACCCAGTACTTC. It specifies CASSNLIGTTRTQYF.

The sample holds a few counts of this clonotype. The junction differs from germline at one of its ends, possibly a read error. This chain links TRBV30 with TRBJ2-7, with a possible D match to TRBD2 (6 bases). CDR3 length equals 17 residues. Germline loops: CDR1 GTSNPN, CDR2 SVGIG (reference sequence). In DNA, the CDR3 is TGTGCCTGGAGTGTGCTAAGGCTAGAACCGGGCCCCGGGGGAATCGGCTTC. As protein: CAWSVLRLEPGPGGIGF.

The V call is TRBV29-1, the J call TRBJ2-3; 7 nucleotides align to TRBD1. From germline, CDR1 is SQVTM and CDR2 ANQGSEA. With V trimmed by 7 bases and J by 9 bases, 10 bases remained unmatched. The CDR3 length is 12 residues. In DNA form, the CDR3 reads TGCAGCGGAAATGACAGGGCCAGCACGCAGTATTTT. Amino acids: CSGNDRASTQYF.

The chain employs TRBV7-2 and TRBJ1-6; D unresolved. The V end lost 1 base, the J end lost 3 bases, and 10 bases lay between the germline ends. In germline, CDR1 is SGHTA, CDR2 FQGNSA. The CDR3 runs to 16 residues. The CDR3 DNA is TGTGCCAGCAGCTTAGTCGAGGGCAGCTATAATTCACCCCTCCACTTT. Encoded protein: CASSLVEGSYNSPLHF.

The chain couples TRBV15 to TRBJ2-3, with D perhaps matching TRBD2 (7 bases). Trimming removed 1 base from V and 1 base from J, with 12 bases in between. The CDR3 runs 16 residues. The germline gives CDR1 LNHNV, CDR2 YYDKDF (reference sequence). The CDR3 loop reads CATSRVRGGGTDTQYF. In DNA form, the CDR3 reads TGTGCCACCAGCAGAGTGAGGGGGGGCGGCACAGATACGCAGTATTTT.